This TCR beta chain is drawn from a study of blood T cell repertoires in COVID-19. Germline V lookup: CDR1 SGHDT, CDR2 YYEEEE. This CDR3 spans 14 amino acids. The V and J ends lost 4 bases and 3 bases, in that order; junction bases with no gene match: 4. The table came from immunoSEQ multiplex PCR; TCRdb's copy has only in-frame clones and leaves some out. The sample lists 200,000 to 250,000 clones; roughly four fifths were seen once. V usage is TRBV5-6 and J usage is TRBJ1-5, with 7 bases that match TRBD1. The sequence came from a woman aged 45-59 years with acute or convalescent COVID-19. Sequencing was carried out using peripheral blood. In DNA, the CDR3 is TGTGCCAGCAGCATTCAGGGGGACAATCAGCCCCAGCATTTT. It yields the protein CASSIQGDNQPQHF.